Each of the 9 T cell receptor beta chains below was sequenced from the same sample in a study of monozygotic twins with inflammatory bowel disease. Reprocessing the 5' RACE reads, TCRdb reports a single entry for every CDR3 protein and omits DNA. The sample holds roughly 100,000 distinct CDR3 sequences. The sample taken for sequencing was blood. The receptors shown here come from a human donor with ulcerative colitis or Crohn's disease, or a healthy co-twin of an affected twin (not recorded which).

The chain links TRBV7-9 to TRBJ2-1. CDR1 is SEHNR, CDR2 FQNEAQ, per germline (reference sequence). The CDR3 has 13 residues. The CDR3 region is CASSLGPDNEQFF. Full variable domain (outside the CDR3, taken from reference TRBV7-9 and TRBJ2-1): DTGVSQNPRHKITKRGQNVTFRCDPISEHNRLYWYRQTLGQGPEFLTYFQNEAQLEKSRLLSDRFSAERPKGSFSTLEIQRTEQGDSAMYLCASSLGPDNEQFFGPGTRLTVL.

This chain links TRBV7-7 with TRBJ2-1; absent DNA, TCRdb's TRBD2 call cannot be checked. The CDR3 sequence is 16 residues long. Germline lookup yields CDR1 SSHAT and CDR2 FNYEAQ (reference sequence). CDR3 sequence: CASSLVPSGRGDEQFF.

The chain has TRBV30 and TRBJ1-1; TCRdb's assignment of TRBD1 cannot be checked, as there is no DNA. This CDR3 has 12 residues. The germline V gene encodes CDR1 GTSNPN and CDR2 SVGIG (reference sequence). The CDR3 sequence: CAWDRSGTEAFF.

The J gene is TRBJ2-1, the V gene TRBV19; the D gene TCRdb calls, TRBD2, cannot be checked with no DNA. Germline lookup yields CDR1 LNHDA and CDR2 SQIVND (reference sequence). The CDR3 sequence is 17 residues long. The chain's CDR3 is CASSMAASGGSYNEQFF.

V gene TRBV7-2 combines with J gene TRBJ2-5. Per germline, CDR1 SGHTA and CDR2 FQGNSA. The CDR3 is 14 residues long. CDR3 in amino acids: CASSPRGLIETQYF.

J is TRBJ1-4 and V is TRBV7-2; TCRdb reports TRBD1, a call that lacks DNA to check it against. The length of the CDR3 is 13 residues. Germline V CDR1 and CDR2: SGHTA, FQGNSA. CDR3 region: CASSLIQGVQLFF.

V is TRBV28 and J is TRBJ2-5; there is no DNA to check the TCRdb D call of TRBD1. Looked up from germline, CDR1 is MDHEN and CDR2 is SYDVKM. The length of the CDR3 is 14 residues. CDR3 residues: CASSVTGKQETQYF.

The rearrangement uses TRBV20-1 and TRBJ2-1; TCRdb's D gene call, TRBD2, goes unchecked for lack of DNA. The CDR3 extends over 14 amino acids. From germline, CDR1 is DFQATT and CDR2 SNEGSKA (reference sequence). CDR3 sequence: CSAFQLATTNEQFF.

The gene calls are TRBV24-1 and TRBJ2-1; TCRdb proposes TRBD1, but this gene call is untestable without DNA. The CDR3 totals 16 residues. Germline V gene sequence: CDR1 KGHDR, CDR2 SFDVKD. CDR3 residues: CATGRQRSGSYNEQFF.